The 30 T cell receptor beta chains listed next were all sequenced from one sample in a study of beta chain features in type 1 diabetes. Study-wide findings and caveats: In all four CD4+ subsets, TCRB CDR3 length was significantly, moderately reduced in type 1 diabetes.

Their recognized antigens are unknown. Sequencing targeted expressed TCRB transcripts, as all isolated RNA had been reverse transcribed. Using immunoSEQ multiplex PCR, the repertoire was profiled, and TCRdb retains in-frame clones only, with some absent. The sample has hundreds of thousands of clones, roughly a tenth seen once. The sample consisted of naive CD4+ T cells from blood. The receptors derive from a young man with type 1 diabetes.

This chain connects TRBV29-1 to TRBJ2-5; 9 nucleotides line up with TRBD1. Near its end, the DNA agrees better with TRBJ2-7, so the J call may be wrong. Germline CDR1 and CDR2: SQVTM and ANQGSEA. The CDR3 is made up of 15 amino acids. The CDR3 nucleotides read TGCAGCGTTGGGGGTAAGGGGACAGGGACCAGCGAGCAGTACTTC. Protein product: CSVGGKGTGTSEQYF.

The chain is built from TRBV29-1 and TRBJ2-7, with D tentatively TRBD1 (6 bases). The germline V gene has CDR1 SQVTM and CDR2 ANQGSEA. The CDR3 is made up of 11 amino acids. Trimming removed 6 bases from V and 6 bases from J, with 12 bases in between. The CDR3 DNA follows: TGCAGCGTGGGGACACTCGGCGAGCAGTACTTC. The encoded protein is CSVGTLGEQYF.

This sequence joins TRBV29-1 and TRBJ1-4; TRBD1 might be the D (6 bases). The CDR3 covers 13 residues. V lost 4 bases, J lost 3 bases, and 9 bases lay in between. CDR1 and CDR2 (germline): SQVTM, ANQGSEA. The CDR3 loop reads CSVAGQPNEKLFF. The CDR3 coding sequence is TGCAGCGTTGCCGGACAGCCTAATGAAAAACTGTTTTTT.

This clone was picked up a small number of times. This chain connects TRBV14 to TRBJ2-7, with D possibly matching TRBD2 (5 bases). Trimming took 3 bases from V and 8 from J, leaving 8 bases between them. The CDR3 length is 11 residues. The germline V gene encodes CDR1 SGHDN and CDR2 FVKESK. This chain's CDR3 is CASSHREKQYF. CDR3 DNA sequence: TGTGCCAGCAGCCACCGGGAAAAGCAGTACTTC.

This clone was counted only a few times. V is TRBV21-1 and J is TRBJ2-1; the D call TRBD2 from the table was never checked on the DNA. TRBV21-1 is a listed pseudogene. The CDR3 extends over 13 amino acids. CDR3 sequence: CASQGLPHNEQFF. DNA for the CDR3: TGTGCCAGCCAGGGACTACCACACAATGAGCAGTTCTTC.

This chain joins TRBV5-1 and TRBJ2-1; TRBD1 aligns across 8 bases. With 4 bases clipped from V and 3 bases from J, the junction kept 15 bases outside the gene matches. There are 18 residues in the CDR3. Germline V lookup: CDR1 SGHRS, CDR2 YFSETQ. The CDR3 region is CASSDIPGQGRIYNEQFF. In DNA, the CDR3 is TGCGCCAGCAGCGACATCCCCGGACAGGGAAGGATCTACAATGAGCAGTTCTTC.

DNA for the CDR3: TGTGCCAGCAGCCACCGCCTAGCGGGGGGAAACAATGAGCAGTTCTTC. It codes for CASSHRLAGGNNEQFF. The chain uses TRBV5-6 and TRBJ2-1; 11 bases are shared with TRBD2. V shed 4 bases, J shed 5 bases, and the junction held 8 bases outside the gene matches. Germline values: CDR1 SGHDT, CDR2 YYEEEE. The CDR3 runs 16 residues.

This clone was seen only a few times. CDR3 DNA sequence: TGTGCCAGCAGCTTAAACGGGGGGTTCGCCGGGGAGCTGTTTTTT. It encodes CASSLNGGFAGELFF. The gene calls are TRBV7-2 and TRBJ2-2, with 7 bases identical to TRBD2. V lost 2 bases and J lost 6; bases outside the gene matches: 6. CDR3 length: 15 residues. Germline V gives CDR1 SGHTA, CDR2 FQGNSA.

The rearrangement joins TRBV30 to TRBJ1-6; 9 positions match TRBD1. The CDR3 totals 13 residues. From germline, CDR1 is GTSNPN and CDR2 SVGIG (reference sequence). V lost 6 bases and J lost 9; bases outside the gene matches: 6. CDR3 region: CACRDREASPLHF. The DNA of the CDR3 is TGTGCCTGTAGGGACAGGGAGGCTTCACCCCTCCACTTT. The full variable domain, completed using reference TRBV30 and TRBJ1-6, is SQTIHQWPATLVQPVGSPLSLECTVEGTSNPNLYWYRQAAGRGLQLLFYSVGIGQISSEVPQNLSASRPQDRQFILSSKKLLLSDSGFYLCACRDREASPLHFGNGTRLTVT.

This clone has a handful of counts. The chain links TRBV19 to TRBJ2-1, with 10 bases identical to TRBD1. The V gene's germline CDR1 is LNHDA and CDR2 SQIVND (reference sequence). Trimming removed 4 bases from V and 6 bases from J; junction bases left unmatched: 9. This CDR3 has 16 amino acids. The CDR3, as DNA: TGTGCCAGTAGTAAAATCCCGGGACAGGGGATCAATGAGCAGTTCTTC. It encodes CASSKIPGQGINEQFF.

V is TRBV7-9 and J is TRBJ2-1; TRBD2 aligns across 13 bases. The CDR3 has 16 residues. Germline V lookup: CDR1 SEHNR, CDR2 FQNEAQ (reference sequence). J lost 15 bases, V lost 5 bases, and 16 bases had no gene match. The CDR3 DNA reads TGTGCCAGCAGCCTTCGAGGGGGGACTAGCGGGGATGAGTTGTTCTTC. Translated, it gives CASSLRGGTSGDELFF.

This clone was observed a handful of times. This chain uses TRBV5-4 with TRBJ2-7; TRBD2 matches 15 bases. This CDR3 region has 18 residues. The junction had 10 bases not matched to a gene; V was cut back by 4 bases and J by 2 bases. Germline loops: CDR1 SGHNT, CDR2 YYREEE (reference sequence). The CDR3 here is CASSRGLAGGRKPYEQYF. The CDR3 DNA follows: TGTGCCAGCAGCCGCGGACTAGCGGGGGGGCGGAAACCCTACGAGCAGTACTTC.

The rearrangement joins TRBV11-2 to TRBJ2-5; unclear D gene. The V gene lost 5 bases and the J gene lost 1 base, with 11 bases spanning the gap. Germline-derived CDR1 and CDR2 are SGHAT and FQNNGV. This CDR3 has 14 residues. DNA of the CDR3: TGTGCCAGCAGCCCAGTGTACAGCCAAGAGACCCAGTACTTC. Its protein is CASSPVYSQETQYF.

This clone was counted only a few times. V is TRBV7-6 and J is TRBJ2-1; D is unclear. CDR3 length: 14 residues. Between the trimmed V and J ends, which lost 5 bases and 3 bases, there was a span of 11 bases. Looked up from germline, CDR1 is SGHVS and CDR2 is FNYEAQ. The CDR3 region is CASSNPLSYNEQFF. CDR3 nucleotides: TGTGCCAGCAGCAACCCGCTCAGCTACAATGAGCAGTTCTTC.

The V call is TRBV5-1, the J call TRBJ1-1; D remains unclear. The CDR3 has 15 residues. Per germline, CDR1 SGHRS and CDR2 YFSETQ. Trimming removed 2 bases at V and 3 bases at J, with 14 bases between. The CDR3 sequence: CASSFSTWEDTEAFF. The DNA of the CDR3 is TGCGCCAGCAGCTTTTCCACTTGGGAGGACACTGAAGCTTTCTTT.

The chain joins TRBV9 to TRBJ2-1; TRBD1 aligns across 10 bases. The V gene end was trimmed by 4 bases and the J gene end by 8 bases; junction bases not matched to a gene: 6. Germline CDR1 is SGDLS and CDR2 is YYNGEE. This CDR3 spans 14 amino acids. The CDR3 DNA reads as TGTGCCAGCAGCCCCCGGACAGGGGGTTATGAGCAGTTCTTC. As protein: CASSPRTGGYEQFF.

This clone came up a few times. The rearrangement uses TRBV10-3 and TRBJ1-1, with 7 bases fitting TRBD1. V shed 6 bases and J 7 bases; nucleotides not matched to a gene: 5. The CDR3 totals 12 residues. Germline lookup yields CDR1 ENHRY and CDR2 SYGVKD. CDR3 DNA: TGTGCCATCAGGAGGGACAGCGATGAAGCTTTCTTT. Amino acid sequence: CAIRRDSDEAFF.

The chain links TRBV28 to TRBJ1-1, with 7 positions matching TRBD1. The CDR3 contains 16 residues. The V gene's germline CDR1 is MDHEN and CDR2 SYDVKM. With 5 bases clipped from V and 8 bases from J, the junction kept 17 bases outside the gene matches. The CDR3 here is CASSTDYNRGKGEAFF. CDR3 nucleotide sequence: TGTGCCAGCAGTACCGATTACAACAGGGGAAAAGGAGAAGCTTTCTTT.

This clone showed up just a few times. The chain carries TRBV28 and TRBJ2-1; weak D call: TRBD1 (5 bases). V lost 10 bases and J 8 bases, leaving 15 bases between the germline ends. From germline, CDR1 is MDHEN and CDR2 SYDVKM. This CDR3 contains 12 residues. CDR3 in amino acids: CATSIRTYEQFF. The DNA of the CDR3 is TGTGCCACCTCCATAAGGACATATGAGCAGTTCTTC. Variable domain in full (rest from reference TRBV28 and TRBJ2-1): DVKVTQSSRYLVKRTGEKVFLECVQDMDHENMFWYRQDPGLGLRLIYFSYDVKMKEKGDIPEGYSVSREKKERFSLILESASTNQTSMYLCATSIRTYEQFFGPGTRLTVL.

The V call is TRBV10-3, the J call TRBJ2-1, with D unclear. CDR3 length: 14 residues. The ends were cut back, 10 bases at V and 6 bases at J, with 19 bases in the middle. The germline V gene encodes CDR1 ENHRY and CDR2 SYGVKD. The CDR3 DNA is TGTGCCAGCAGCATGGTTGGAAACAGCAATGAGCAGTTCTTC. Amino acid sequence: CASSMVGNSNEQFF.

This clone was observed a handful of times. The rearrangement uses TRBV28 and TRBJ2-7; tentative D call: TRBD2 (6 bases). The germline V gene encodes CDR1 MDHEN and CDR2 SYDVKM. CDR3 size: 15 residues. V lost 8 bases, J lost 7 bases, and 24 bases lay in between. The CDR3 DNA follows: TGTGCCAGCGGTAGGCTGGGAGGCCAAGGTGGAGAGCAGTACTTC. This encodes CASGRLGGQGGEQYF.

This clone was observed a few times. J is TRBJ1-2 and V is TRBV30; D ambiguous. The CDR3 loop spans 13 amino acids. Germline loops: CDR1 GTSNPN, CDR2 SVGIG (reference sequence). V was shortened by 3 bases and J by 8 bases, with 16 bases between the two germline ends. The CDR3 DNA follows: TGTGCCTGGAGCGAAACAGCCGCAGGAGGCTACACCTTC. Amino acid sequence: CAWSETAAGGYTF.

V gene TRBV30 combines with J gene TRBJ1-1, with a weak D call TRBD1 (5 bases). The CDR3 is made up of 12 amino acids. With 0 bases removed from V and 9 bases from J, the gap between germline ends came to 11 bases. Germline loops: CDR1 GTSNPN, CDR2 SVGIG (reference sequence). CDR3 protein: CAWSVGRTKAFF. As DNA, the CDR3 is TGTGCCTGGAGTGTTGGCCGGACAAAAGCTTTCTTT.

The J gene is TRBJ2-2, the V gene TRBV19; D might be TRBD1 (5 bases). The germline V gene encodes CDR1 LNHDA and CDR2 SQIVND (reference sequence). Trimming removed 4 bases at V and 0 bases at J, with 9 bases between. The CDR3 is 15 amino acids. For the CDR3, the DNA is TGTGCCAGTAGTAAACAGGTGACGAACACCGGGGAGCTGTTTTTT. Its translation is CASSKQVTNTGELFF. The entire variable domain, with the rest obtained from reference TRBV19 and TRBJ2-2, is as follows: DGGITQSPKYLFRKEGQNVTLSCEQNLNHDAMYWYRQDPGQGLRLIYYSQIVNDFQKGDIAEGYSVSREKKESFPLTVTSAQKNPTAFYLCASSKQVTNTGELFFGEGSRLTVL.

This clone was counted a few times. The V call is TRBV11-3, the J call TRBJ2-3; possibly TRBD1 for D (5 bases). Trimming removed 5 bases from V and 7 bases from J, with 10 bases in between. The CDR3 totals 12 residues. Germline lookup yields CDR1 SGHNT and CDR2 YENEEA. The CDR3 bases are TGTGCCAGCAGCGCGGCAGGGTATACGCAGTATTTT. Translating gives CASSAAGYTQYF. Full variable domain (missing parts from reference TRBV11-3 and TRBJ2-3): EAGVVQSPRYKIIEKKQPVAFWCNPISGHNTLYWYLQNLGQGPELLIRYENEEAVDDSQLPKDRFSAERLKGVDSTLKIQPAELGDSAVYLCASSAAGYTQYFGPGTRLTVL.

The sample holds a few counts of this clone. The chain is built from TRBV18 and TRBJ2-1; TRBD1 matches 12 bases. CDR1 is KGHSH, CDR2 LQKENI, per germline. The trim removed 1 base at V and 9 bases at J, leaving 4 bases unmatched. The CDR3 is made up of 15 amino acids. The DNA for the CDR3 is TGTGCCAGCTCACCACTGGGACAGGGGGCCGGTGAGCAGTTCTTC. Protein product: CASSPLGQGAGEQFF.

CDR3 sequence reads: CAFRDNSYEQYF. The DNA for the CDR3 is TGTGCCTTCCGGGACAACTCCTACGAGCAGTACTTC. The J gene is TRBJ2-7, the V gene TRBV2; possible D gene TRBD1, 6 bases. V was clipped by 11 bases and J by 0 bases, with 11 bases between them. In germline, CDR1 is SNHLY, CDR2 FYNNEI. The CDR3 totals 12 residues. Combining the CDR3 with reference TRBV2 and TRBJ2-7 gives the whole variable domain EPEVTQTPSHQVTQMGQEVILRCVPISNHLYFYWYRQILGQKVEFLVSFYNNEISEKSEIFDDQFSVERPDGSNFTLKIRSTKLEDSAMYFCAFRDNSYEQYFGPGTRLTVT.

The CDR3 nucleotides are TGTGCCAGCAGCTCGTCGACAGGGGGGAGGCCCCAGCATTTT. It specifies CASSSSTGGRPQHF. The rearrangement joins TRBV7-2 to TRBJ1-5; 9 bases map to TRBD1. J lost 9 bases, V lost 4 bases, and 7 bases had no gene match. The CDR3 consists of 14 residues. Germline CDR1 is SGHTA and CDR2 is FQGNSA.

This clone has more than one count but fewer than ten. This chain uses TRBV5-1 with TRBJ2-5; 7 bases are a match to TRBD1. Trimming cost V 1 base and J 3 bases; bases outside gene matches: 6. The CDR3 has 15 amino acids. Germline V gene data show CDR1 as SGHRS and CDR2 as YFSETQ. The CDR3 loop is CASSLSLQGKETQYF. In DNA form, the CDR3 reads TGCGCCAGCAGCTTGAGCTTACAGGGGAAAGAGACCCAGTACTTC.

This clone was seen only a few times. The rearrangement links TRBV11-2 to TRBJ2-1, with no clear D. The germline V gene has CDR1 SGHAT and CDR2 FQNNGV. Trimming cost V 3 bases and J 0 bases, with 9 bases left between them. The CDR3 is made up of 15 amino acids. In DNA form, the CDR3 reads TGTGCCAGCAGCTTCGGCGGAAGCTCCTACAATGAGCAGTTCTTC. Its protein is CASSFGGSSYNEQFF.